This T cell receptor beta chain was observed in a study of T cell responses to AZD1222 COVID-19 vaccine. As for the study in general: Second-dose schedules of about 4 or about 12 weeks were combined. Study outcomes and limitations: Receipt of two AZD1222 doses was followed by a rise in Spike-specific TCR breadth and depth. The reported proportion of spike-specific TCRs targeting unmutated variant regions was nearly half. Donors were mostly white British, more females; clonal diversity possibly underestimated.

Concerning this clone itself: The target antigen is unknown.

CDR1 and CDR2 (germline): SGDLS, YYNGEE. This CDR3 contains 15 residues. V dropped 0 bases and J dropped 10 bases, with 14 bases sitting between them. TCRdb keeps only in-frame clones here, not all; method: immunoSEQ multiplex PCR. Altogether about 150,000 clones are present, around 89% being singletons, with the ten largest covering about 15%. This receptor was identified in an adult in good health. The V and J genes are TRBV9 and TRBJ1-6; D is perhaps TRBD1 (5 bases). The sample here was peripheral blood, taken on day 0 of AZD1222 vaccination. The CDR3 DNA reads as TGTGCCAGCAGCGTAGCCCAGGGAAGAAACTCACCCCTCCACTTT. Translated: CASSVAQGRNSPLHF.